Described below is a single T cell receptor beta chain sequence and its context. Its antigen remains undetermined. Nothing much larger sits one base from this clone, and base qualities are not available. ICON enrollment began in April 2016, and the last patient was enrolled in the second half of 2018. In a subcohort of around 77 patients, fresh tumor and matched uninvolved tissue were collected for in-depth immune analyses, with TCR sequencing among those analyses. No cell sorting was done, and TCR sequencing was instead run on DNA isolated from bulk tissue. Reading from cysteine to phenylalanine, the CDR3 counts 12 amino acids. Only the CDR3 region is kept as DNA, spanning 36 bases read in frame from base 1. The germline V gene yields MNHEY for CDR1 and SVGAGI for CDR2. V sheds 7 bases and J sheds 5 bases, leaving 11 bases between their ends. The data originate from a study of tumor-infiltrating lymphocytes in localized non-small cell lung cancer (dated by TCRdb to about 2021). Study-level background: The cohort covered several histologies, both smokers and never-smokers, and patients whose samples were collected after neoadjuvant chemotherapy. The overall ICON cohort was composed of under 190 surgical patients with localized non-small cell lung cancer whose tumors were resected. The paired tumor versus uninvolved lung comparison of immunoSEQ T-cell fraction included a few dozen patients. Each patient provided resected tumor tissue plus uninvolved lung tissue from the same patient, with the uninvolved lung tissue described as non-adjacent to the tumor. Flow cytometry, multiplex immunofluorescence, RNA-seq, exome sequencing and proteomics were applied to the same patients as TCR sequencing, which was one of several integrated assays. The study at large found these results: TCR-derived T-cell fraction did not differ between the flow cytometry-defined immunotypes IM1 (good prognosis) and IM2 (poor prognosis). Recurrence-free survival showed no association with tumor T-cell fraction from TCR sequencing (p = 0.61). Assay coverage varied across patients depending on available tissue quantity, so only a subset of the cohort had TCR sequencing. Because different assays used different pieces of the same tissue, intratumor heterogeneity could not be separated from technical variation. In line with immunofluorescence CD3 counts, TCRbeta sequencing supported higher T cell infiltration in tumors compared with uninvolved lung tissue.

The T-cell fraction in tumor and uninvolved lung tissue was provided by TCR sequencing with the immunoSEQ assay. Under the source paper's analysis protocol: For survival analysis, patients were split into high (upper tertile) and low (lower two tertiles) T-cell fraction groups and compared by log-rank test. A signed-rank test was used to test differences in T-cell fraction between paired tumor and uninvolved lung samples. What TCRdb holds here is the immuneACCESS table cut down to in-frame rearrangements. Part of the clones is not present; checked against another copy, under half of the missing clones reflect an unresolved V gene, and the others are unexplained. V and J calls and clone size follow that table, whereas D and trimming were derived from the DNA. Across this sample there are roughly 15,000 clones, with about 70% seen only once. Around 4.1% of the sample is in the top ten clones.

The chain is encoded by TRBV6-5 joined to TRBJ1-1, and perhaps TRBD1 as D gene, on 6 matching bases. The receptor comes from a human donor with non-small cell lung cancer. Sequencing used lung tumor tissue. Read as DNA, the sequence is TGTGCCAGCACTAATGGACAGACTGAAGCTTTCTTT. Translated, it reads CASTNGQTEAFF.